This TCR beta chain stems from a study of T-cell memory formation after mild COVID-19. Study summary: For the most part, TCR clusters were specific to one donor.

This clonotype was counted many times. Its antigen is still unknown. Study-wide points: There was no confirmation that second-wave clones peaking on day 37 were SARS-CoV-2 specific. Pre-infection memory held some responding clones, suggesting pre-existing cross-reactive T cells responded. Shrinking CD4+ clones resided mostly in CM and EM, and CD8+ ones in EMRA.

Germline trimming cut 5 bases from V and 4 bases from J; bases unmatched to any gene: 6. CDR3 length: 15 amino acids. Germline CDR1 and CDR2: SGHTA and FQGNSA. Each CDR3 protein is one row after TCRdb ran MiXCR on the 5' RACE reads. Of around 30,000 distinct CDR3 sequences in the sample, roughly 12% were seen once. V and J are TRBV7-2 and TRBJ2-1, with 9 bases that match TRBD2. The receptor was isolated from an adult woman who had mild COVID-19 (a few samples of this study predate the infection). Cell type and time point are not known. Sequenced: PBMCs or a T cell subset sorted from them (not recorded which). Written as DNA, the CDR3 is TGTGCCAGCAGCAAAGCGGGAGGTTTTTACAATGAGCAGTTCTTC. It is translated as CASSKAGGFYNEQFF.